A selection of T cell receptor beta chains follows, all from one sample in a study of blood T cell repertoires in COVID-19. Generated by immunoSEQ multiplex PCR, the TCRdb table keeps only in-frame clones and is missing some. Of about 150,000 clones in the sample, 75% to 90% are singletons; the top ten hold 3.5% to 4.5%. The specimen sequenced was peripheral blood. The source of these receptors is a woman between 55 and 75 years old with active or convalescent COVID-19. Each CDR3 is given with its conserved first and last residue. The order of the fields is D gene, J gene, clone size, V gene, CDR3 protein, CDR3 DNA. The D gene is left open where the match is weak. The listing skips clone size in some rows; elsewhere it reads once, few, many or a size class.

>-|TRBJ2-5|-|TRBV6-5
CASSKREAGAETQYF
TGTGCCAGCAGCAAAAGGGAGGCGGGTGCAGAGACCCAGTACTTC
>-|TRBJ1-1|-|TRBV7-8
CASSQSGGLGAEAFF
TGTGCCAGCAGCCAAAGCGGGGGGCTGGGTGCTGAAGCTTTCTTT
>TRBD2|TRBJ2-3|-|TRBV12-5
CASGLAGTSGSDTQYF
TGTGCTAGTGGTTTGGCCGGGACTAGCGGTTCAGATACGCAGTATTTT
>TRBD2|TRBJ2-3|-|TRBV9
CASSVTGTSGGLTDTQYF
TGTGCCAGCAGCGTAACCGGGACTAGCGGGGGCCTCACAGATACGCAGTATTTT
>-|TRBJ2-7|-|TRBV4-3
CASSQDRVSTYEQYF
TGCGCCAGCAGCCAAGACAGGGTTAGCACCTACGAGCAGTACTTC
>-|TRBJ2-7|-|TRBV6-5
CASSSVYEQYF
TGTGCCAGCAGTTCGGTATACGAGCAGTACTTC
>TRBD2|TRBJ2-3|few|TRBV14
CASSQDKGRVTDTQYF
TGTGCCAGCAGCCAAGATAAGGGGAGGGTCACAGATACGCAGTATTTT
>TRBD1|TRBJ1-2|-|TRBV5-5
CASSYRGGYTF
TGTGCCAGCAGCTACAGGGGCGGCTACACCTTC
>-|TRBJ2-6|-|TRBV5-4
CASSPGTNVLTF
TGTGCCAGCAGCCCCGGGACAAACGTCCTGACTTTC
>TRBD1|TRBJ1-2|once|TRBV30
CAWSDQTGSGYTF
TGTGCCTGGAGTGACCAGACAGGGTCGGGCTACACCTTC
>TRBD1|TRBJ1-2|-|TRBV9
CASSEPRQGVNYGYTF
TGTGCCAGCAGCGAACCCCGACAGGGAGTTAACTATGGCTACACCTTC
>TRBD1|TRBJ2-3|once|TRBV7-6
CASSSRTGGTDTQYF
TGTGCCAGCAGCTCCCGGACAGGGGGCACAGATACGCAGTATTTT
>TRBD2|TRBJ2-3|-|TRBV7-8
CASSSPGLAERLTDTQYF
TGTGCCAGCAGCTCTCCGGGACTAGCGGAGCGACTTACAGATACGCAGTATTTT
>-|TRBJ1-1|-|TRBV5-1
CASSLSGGQVNTEAFF
TGCGCCAGCAGCTTGAGCGGGGGCCAAGTGAACACTGAAGCTTTCTTT
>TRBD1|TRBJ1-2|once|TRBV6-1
CASSEGQGADGYTF
TGTGCCAGCAGTGAAGGACAGGGGGCCGATGGCTACACCTTC
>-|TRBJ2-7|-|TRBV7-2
CASSLRTSGETTAYEQYF
TGTGCCAGCAGCCTTCGTACCTCTGGAGAGACTACGGCCTACGAGCAGTACTTC
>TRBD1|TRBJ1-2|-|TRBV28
CASSLSWTGARGYTF
TGTGCCAGCAGTTTATCTTGGACAGGGGCCCGCGGCTACACCTTC
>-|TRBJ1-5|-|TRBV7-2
CASSLGPPRGNQPQHF
TGTGCCAGCAGCTTAGGTCCCCCCAGGGGCAATCAGCCCCAGCATTTT
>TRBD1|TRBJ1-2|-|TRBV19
CASSDRAGGYTF
TGTGCCAGTTCCGACAGGGCAGGGGGCTACACCTTC
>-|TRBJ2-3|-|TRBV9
CASSVAGEGNTQYF
TGTGCCAGCAGCGTAGCGGGGGAAGGAAATACGCAGTATTTT
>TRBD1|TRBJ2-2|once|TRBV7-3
CASSFTGGDTGELFF
TGTGCCAGCAGCTTTACAGGGGGAGACACCGGGGAGCTGTTTTTT
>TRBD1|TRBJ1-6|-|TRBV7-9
CASSRGTGSFNSPLHF
TGTGCCAGCAGCAGGGGGACAGGGAGTTTTAATTCACCCCTCCACTTT
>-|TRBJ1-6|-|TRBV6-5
CASSYSGQYNSPLHF
TGTGCCAGCAGTTACTCGGGACAATATAATTCACCCCTCCACTTT
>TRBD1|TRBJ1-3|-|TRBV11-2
CASSFQGADTIYF
TGTGCCAGCAGCTTTCAGGGGGCGGACACCATATATTTT
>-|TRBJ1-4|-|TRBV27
CASSPRWGANEKLFF
TGTGCCAGCAGTCCCCGGTGGGGGGCTAATGAAAAACTGTTTTTT
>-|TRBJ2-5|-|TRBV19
CASSSLGSGETQYF
TGTGCCAGTAGCAGCCTAGGGAGCGGTGAGACCCAGTACTTC
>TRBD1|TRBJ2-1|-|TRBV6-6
CASRPGQGVNEQFF
TGTGCCAGCAGGCCGGGACAGGGGGTCAATGAGCAGTTCTTC
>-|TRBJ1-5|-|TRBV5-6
CASSLAGQPQHF
TGTGCCAGCAGCTTGGCCGGGCAGCCCCAGCATTTT
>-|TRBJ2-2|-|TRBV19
CASSSPQGMGHDGELFF
TGTGCCAGTAGTTCCCCTCAGGGAATGGGGCACGACGGGGAGCTGTTTTTT
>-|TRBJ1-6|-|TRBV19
CASSFGTYNSPLHF
TGTGCCAGTAGTTTCGGGACCTATAATTCACCCCTCCACTTT
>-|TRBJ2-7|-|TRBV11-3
CASSLGGGDEQYF
TGTGCCAGCAGCTTAGGAGGGGGGGACGAGCAGTACTTC
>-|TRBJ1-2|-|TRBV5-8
CASSPGGLPYGYTF
TGTGCCAGCAGCCCCGGAGGGCTTCCTTATGGCTACACCTTC
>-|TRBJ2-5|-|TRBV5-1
CASSLALGSETQYF
TGCGCCAGCAGCTTGGCCCTGGGCTCAGAGACCCAGTACTTC
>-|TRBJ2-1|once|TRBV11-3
CASSLEQENEQFF
TGTGCCAGCAGCTTAGAACAGGAGAATGAGCAGTTCTTC
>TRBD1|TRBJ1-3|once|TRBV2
CASSGYRGYGNTIYF
TGTGCCAGCAGTGGGTACAGGGGCTACGGAAACACCATATATTTT
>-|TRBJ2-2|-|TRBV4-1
CASSHGAGELFF
TGCGCCAGCAGCCACGGGGCCGGGGAGCTGTTTTTT
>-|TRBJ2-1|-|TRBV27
CASSQLRTHSYNEQFF
TGTGCCAGCAGCCAACTCAGGACACATTCCTACAATGAGCAGTTCTTC
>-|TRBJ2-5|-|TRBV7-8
CASSLAAGRQETQYF
TGTGCCAGCAGCTTAGCGGCAGGGCGTCAAGAGACCCAGTACTTC
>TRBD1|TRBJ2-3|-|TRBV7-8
CASSSRGTGASTDTQYF
TGTGCCAGCAGCTCTCGGGGGACAGGGGCCAGCACAGATACGCAGTATTTT
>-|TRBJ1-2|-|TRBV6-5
CASSYSRNYGYTF
TGTGCCAGCAGTTACTCTCGTAACTATGGCTACACCTTC